This TCR beta chain originates from a study of sequential checkpoint blockade in melanoma. Study overall: First-line arms were nivolumab then ipilimumab, or the reverse, randomized 1:1. Both treatment sequences were followed by maintenance nivolumab.

Sequencing was performed with immunoSEQ multiplex PCR; in TCRdb, only in-frame clones are kept and a portion is missing. The data contain 20,000 to 25,000 clones, about four fifths of them seen just once; the ten biggest clones take up around 10%. As for treatment: randomized to nivolumab then ipilimumab (arm A) or the reverse (arm B). No patient had prior DNA-damaging chemotherapy. Live CD3+CD8+ CD19− CD56− cells were sorted from PBMCs. This clone was observed once. At one end, the junction sequence differs from germline, possibly due to a read error. The CDR3 loop spans 15 amino acids. Germline values: CDR1 MDHEN, CDR2 SYDVKM.

The sequence derives from a human donor with melanoma. Sequenced material: CD8+ T cells sorted from blood (inferred from file names), taken from a patient given nivolumab and ipilimumab in sequence. The rearrangement links TRBV28 to TRBJ2-1; TRBD2 matches 9 bases. CDR3 sequence: CASSLWASGIPEQFF. Written as DNA, the CDR3 is TGTGCCAGCAGTCTATGGGCTAGCGGGATTCCTGAGCAGTTCTTC.